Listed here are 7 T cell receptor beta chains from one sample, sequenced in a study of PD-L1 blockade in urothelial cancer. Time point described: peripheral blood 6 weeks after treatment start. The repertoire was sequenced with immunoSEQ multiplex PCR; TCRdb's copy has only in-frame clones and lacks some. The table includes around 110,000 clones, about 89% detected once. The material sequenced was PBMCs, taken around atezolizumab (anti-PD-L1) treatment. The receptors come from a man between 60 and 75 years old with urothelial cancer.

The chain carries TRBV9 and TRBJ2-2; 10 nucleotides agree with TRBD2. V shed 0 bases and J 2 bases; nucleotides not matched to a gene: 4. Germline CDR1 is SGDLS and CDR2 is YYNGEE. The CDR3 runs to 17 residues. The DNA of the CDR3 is TGTGCCAGCAGCGTAGGATTAGCGGGGGGTAACACCGGGGAGCTGTTTTTT. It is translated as CASSVGLAGGNTGELFF.

Here the CDR3 reads CASSQGQGAETQYF. The CDR3 nucleotides read TGCGCCAGCAGCCAAGGACAGGGGGCGGAGACCCAGTACTTC. The rearrangement joins TRBV4-3 to TRBJ2-5; 10 bases are a match to TRBD1. CDR1 and CDR2 (germline): LGHNA, YSLEER. J was trimmed by 5 bases and V by 1 base; bases with no gene match: 1. The CDR3 totals 14 residues.

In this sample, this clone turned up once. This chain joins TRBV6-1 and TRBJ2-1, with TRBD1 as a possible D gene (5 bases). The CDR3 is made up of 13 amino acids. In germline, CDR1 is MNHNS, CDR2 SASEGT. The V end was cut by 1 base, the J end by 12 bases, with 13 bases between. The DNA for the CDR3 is TGTGCCAGCAGTGAAGGAACTGGGGCGCGGCAGTTCTTC. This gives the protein CASSEGTGARQFF.

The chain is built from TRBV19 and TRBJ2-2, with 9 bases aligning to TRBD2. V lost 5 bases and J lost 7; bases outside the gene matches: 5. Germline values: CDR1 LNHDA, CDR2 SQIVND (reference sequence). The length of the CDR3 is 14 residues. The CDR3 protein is CASSASGVGGELFF. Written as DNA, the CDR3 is TGTGCCAGTAGTGCTAGCGGGGTTGGCGGGGAGCTGTTTTTT.

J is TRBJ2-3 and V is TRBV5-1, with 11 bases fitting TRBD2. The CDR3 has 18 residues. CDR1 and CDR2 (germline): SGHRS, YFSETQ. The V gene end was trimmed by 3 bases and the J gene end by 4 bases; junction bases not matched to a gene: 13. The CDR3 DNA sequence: TGCGCCAGCAGCTCTCGACTAGCGGGGATTCCGGTCGCAGATACGCAGTATTTT. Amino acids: CASSSRLAGIPVADTQYF.

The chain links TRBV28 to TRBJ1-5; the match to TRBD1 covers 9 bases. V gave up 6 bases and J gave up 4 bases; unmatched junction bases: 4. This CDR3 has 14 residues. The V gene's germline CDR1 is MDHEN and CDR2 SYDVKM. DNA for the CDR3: TGTGCCAGCAGCCCCGGGACAGGGAATCAGCCCCAGCATTTT. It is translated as CASSPGTGNQPQHF.

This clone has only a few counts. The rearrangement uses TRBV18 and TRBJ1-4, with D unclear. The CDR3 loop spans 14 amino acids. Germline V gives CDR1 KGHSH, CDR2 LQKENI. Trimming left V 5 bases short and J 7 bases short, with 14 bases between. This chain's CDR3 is CASSAGSHGEKLFF. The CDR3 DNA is TGTGCCAGCTCAGCGGGCAGCCACGGTGAAAAACTGTTTTTT. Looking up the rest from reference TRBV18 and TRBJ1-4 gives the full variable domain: NAGVMQNPRHLVRRRGQEARLRCSPMKGHSHVYWYRQLPEEGLKFMVYLQKENIIDESGMPKERFSAEFPKEGPSILRIQQVVRGDSAAYFCASSAGSHGEKLFFGSGTQLSVL.